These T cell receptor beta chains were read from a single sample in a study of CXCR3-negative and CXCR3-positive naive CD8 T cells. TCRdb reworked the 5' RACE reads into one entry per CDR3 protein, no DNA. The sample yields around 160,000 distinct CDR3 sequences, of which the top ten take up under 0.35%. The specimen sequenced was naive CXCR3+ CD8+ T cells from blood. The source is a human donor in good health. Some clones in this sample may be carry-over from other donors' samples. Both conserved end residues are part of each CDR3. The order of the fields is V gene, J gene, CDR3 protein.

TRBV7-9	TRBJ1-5	CASSFYAGVDQPQHF
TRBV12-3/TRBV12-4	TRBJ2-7	CASSLETPQYEQYF
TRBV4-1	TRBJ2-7	CASSQDGTGVRYEQYF
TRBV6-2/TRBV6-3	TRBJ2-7	CASSYSSGILDEQYF
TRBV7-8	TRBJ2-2	CASSQAQYTGELFF
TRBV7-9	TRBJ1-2	CASSLDSSNYGYTF
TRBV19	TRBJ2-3	CASSTLDPEPDTQYF
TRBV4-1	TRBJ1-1	CASSQLEGQGLNTEAFF
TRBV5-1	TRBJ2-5	CASSLYNMPGQETQYF
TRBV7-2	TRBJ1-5	CASSPGSNQPQHF
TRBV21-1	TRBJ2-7	CASSPRDRVFYEQYF
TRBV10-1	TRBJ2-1	CASKGRGNEQFF
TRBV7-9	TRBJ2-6	CASPGGNSGANVLTF
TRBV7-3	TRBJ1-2	CASSLSPGDGYTF
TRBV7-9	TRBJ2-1	CASSPSEGLRYNEQFF
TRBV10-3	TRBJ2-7	CAIGDLKGNEQYF
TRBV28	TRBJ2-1	CASSPPGLRGSYNEQFF
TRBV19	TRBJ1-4	CASTTGEEKLFF
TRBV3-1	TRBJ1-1	CASSPWTGAEAFF
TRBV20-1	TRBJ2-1	CSARDARTSGGYNEQFF
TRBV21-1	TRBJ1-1	CASSKSRGKGVTEAFF
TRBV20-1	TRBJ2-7	CSAREGLENYEQYF
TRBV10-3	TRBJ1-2	CAISESLGQLYGYTF
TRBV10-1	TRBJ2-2	CASSESWTGGRDTGELFF
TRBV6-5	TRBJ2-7	CASSYGTVSSSEQYF
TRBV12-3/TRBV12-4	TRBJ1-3	CASNDRSSGNTIYF
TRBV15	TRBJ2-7	CATSAGRGFSYEQYF
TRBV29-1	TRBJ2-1	CSVEAGNEQFF
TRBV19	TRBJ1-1	CASRWGTGNTEAFF
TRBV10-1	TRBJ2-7	CAGVRHRGSSYEQYF
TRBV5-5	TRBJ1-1	CASSLYGTYMNTEAFF
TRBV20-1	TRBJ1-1	CSAGDGLNTEAFF
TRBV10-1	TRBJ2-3	CASSDGTGRGTDTQYF
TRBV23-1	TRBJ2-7	CASNMTPGQGIRGYEQYF
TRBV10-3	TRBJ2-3	CAISEWGGSQTDTQYF
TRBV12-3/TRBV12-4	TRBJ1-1	CASSFGGLNTEAFF
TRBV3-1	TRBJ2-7	CASSQVAGTSYEQYF
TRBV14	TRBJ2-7	CASSLVGDFVKYF
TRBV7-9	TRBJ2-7	CASSPRGTGGIEQYF